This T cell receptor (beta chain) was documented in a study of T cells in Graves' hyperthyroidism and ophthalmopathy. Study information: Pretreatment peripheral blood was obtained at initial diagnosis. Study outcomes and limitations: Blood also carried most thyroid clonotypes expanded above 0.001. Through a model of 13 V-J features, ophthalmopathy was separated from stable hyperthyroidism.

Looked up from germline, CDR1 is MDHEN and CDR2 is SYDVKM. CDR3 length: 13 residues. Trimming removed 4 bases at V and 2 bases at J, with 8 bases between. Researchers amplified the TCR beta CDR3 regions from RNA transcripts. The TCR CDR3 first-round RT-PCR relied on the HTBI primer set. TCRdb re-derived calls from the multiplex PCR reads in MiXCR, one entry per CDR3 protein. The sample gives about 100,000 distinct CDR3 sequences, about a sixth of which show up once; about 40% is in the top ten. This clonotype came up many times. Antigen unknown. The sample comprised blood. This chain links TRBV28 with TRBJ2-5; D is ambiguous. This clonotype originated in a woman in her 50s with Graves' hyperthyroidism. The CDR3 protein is CASSSPVQETQYF. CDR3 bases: TGTGCCAGCAGTTCGCCGGTGCAAGAGACCCAGTACTTC.